A selection of T cell receptor beta chains follows, all from one sample in a study of blood T cell repertoires in COVID-19. TCRdb's copy holds only in-frame clones and misses some; the assay was immunoSEQ multiplex PCR. Found here are over 150,000 clones, approximately 91% of them singletons; the top ten hold over 15%. The sequenced sample consisted of peripheral blood. Source of these receptors: a man aged 50 or older with COVID-19, enrolled during active disease. CDR3s include the opening cysteine and the closing phenylalanine or tryptophan. The D gene is left open where the match is weak. Where a row states a size, it is once, few, many or the class of an expanded clone; other rows omit it.

once,TRBD1,TRBJ2-2,TRBV27,TGTGCCAGCAGTTTGTTTGGGACAGCGAACACCGGGGAGCTGTTTTTT,CASSLFGTANTGELFF
-,-,TRBJ1-2,TRBV29-1,TGCAGCGTTGAACCACAGGGTAGCTATGGCTACACCTTC,CSVEPQGSYGYTF
few,-,TRBJ1-2,TRBV10-2,TGCGCCAGCAGTGGGGGGGTCTCATATGGCTACACCTTC,CASSGGVSYGYTF
-,TRBD2,TRBJ2-1,TRBV6-2/TRBV6-3,TGTGCCAGCAGTTACGGAACTAGCGGGGGGGCCTGGCAGTTCTTC,CASSYGTSGGAWQFF
-,-,TRBJ1-6,TRBV7-2,TGTGCCAGCAGCCCTTCCGGGGGGGGGAGTTCACCCCTCCACTTT,CASSPSGGGSSPLHF
-,-,TRBJ1-1,TRBV2,TGTGCCAGCAGTGAGACAGAATCGAACACTGAAGCTTTCTTT,CASSETESNTEAFF
once,-,TRBJ2-2,TRBV7-3,TGTGCCAGCAGCTCAAGGGACATTACCGGGGAGCTGTTTTTT,CASSSRDITGELFF
-,-,TRBJ2-5,TRBV2,TGTGCCAGCAGTGCTGAGCTCCAGACCCAGTACTTC,CASSAELQTQYF
-,TRBD1,TRBJ2-7,TRBV30,TGTGCCTGGAGCCTCGGGACAGGGGTTGCGGGCGAGCAGTACTTC,CAWSLGTGVAGEQYF
-,-,TRBJ2-1,TRBV12-3/TRBV12-4,TGTGCCAGCAGCCGGGAGGGGGCGCCTTACCCGTTCTTC,CASSREGAPYPFF
-,-,TRBJ2-3,TRBV11-2,TGTGCCAGCAGCTTAGGACGGGGGTCTAGCACAGATACGCAGTATTTT,CASSLGRGSSTDTQYF
-,TRBD1,TRBJ1-1,TRBV5-1,TGCGCCAGCAGCTGGGCCGGGACAGGGACGAACACTGAAGCTTTCTTT,CASSWAGTGTNTEAFF
-,-,TRBJ2-2,TRBV29-1,TGCAGCGTTGAAGTTGGAACAGGGCGGACCGGGGAGCTGTTTTTT,CSVEVGTGRTGELFF
-,-,TRBJ2-7,TRBV19,TGTGCCAGTAGTATAGCCAGGGGCTCCTACGAGCAGTACTTC,CASSIARGSYEQYF
-,-,TRBJ1-6,TRBV6-6,TGTGCCAGCAGTTACGCAGGGGATTCCTATAATTCACCCCTCCACTTT,CASSYAGDSYNSPLHF
-,TRBD1,TRBJ1-2,TRBV18,TGTGCCAGCTCACCTGGGACAGGGGGCGACTATGGCTACACCTTC,CASSPGTGGDYGYTF
-,-,TRBJ1-5,TRBV19,TGTGCCAGTAATCCGTCTTGGGCAGCAAATCAGCCCCAGCATTTT,CASNPSWAANQPQHF
-,TRBD1,TRBJ2-2,TRBV14,TGTGCCAGCAGCCTGACAGGGGGCGAGGGCACCGGGGAGCTGTTTTTT,CASSLTGGEGTGELFF
-,TRBD1,TRBJ2-5,TRBV19,TGTGCCAGTAGTCTCAGGACAGGGAGGATTCAAGAGACCCAGTACTTC,CASSLRTGRIQETQYF
-,-,TRBJ2-1,TRBV12-3/TRBV12-4,TGTGCCAGCAGTTTTGACAGCGACAATGAGCAGTTCTTC,CASSFDSDNEQFF
once,TRBD1,TRBJ2-7,TRBV11-2,TGTGCCAGCAGCTCAACGACAGGGGGCTACGAGCAGTACTTC,CASSSTTGGYEQYF
-,-,TRBJ2-7,TRBV9,TGTGCCAGCAGCGTAGATCCGTATAGCTCCTACGAGCAGTACTTC,CASSVDPYSSYEQYF
-,-,TRBJ2-1,TRBV18,TGTGCCAGCTCACCAGGCAGCGTGGATGAGCAGTTCTTC,CASSPGSVDEQFF
few,-,TRBJ2-2,TRBV12-3/TRBV12-4,TGTGCCAGCCCCGAGGTGAACACCGGGGAGCTGTTTTTT,CASPEVNTGELFF
-,-,TRBJ1-6,TRBV6-5,TGTGCCACCACAAAGCACGGGGAGGGATCACCCCTCCACTTT,CATTKHGEGSPLHF
-,-,TRBJ1-2,TRBV28,TGTGCCAGCAGCAAAAATTCCAGGAATTTCTATGGCTACACCTTC,CASSKNSRNFYGYTF
once,TRBD2,TRBJ2-3,TRBV19,TGTGCCAGTAGTATGGGGACTAGCGGGAGTCTAAATACGCAGTATTTT,CASSMGTSGSLNTQYF
-,-,TRBJ2-7,TRBV5-6,TGTGCCAGCAGCTTCGGCAGGCTTTCCTACGAGCAGTACTTC,CASSFGRLSYEQYF
-,-,TRBJ2-1,TRBV19,TGTGCCAGTAGTATAAGGCGGGACGTCTACAATGAGCAGTTCTTC,CASSIRRDVYNEQFF
-,-,TRBJ2-1,TRBV7-7,TGTGCTAGCAGCTTTAGTTCGATCAATGAGCAGTTCTTC,CASSFSSINEQFF
-,-,TRBJ1-3,TRBV19,TGTGCCAGTAGTACTCGCGGAGGGTACCGCTCTGGAAACACCATATATTTT,CASSTRGGYRSGNTIYF
-,-,TRBJ1-6,TRBV9,TGTGCCAGCAGCGCCAACAGGGACTCACCCCTCCACTTT,CASSANRDSPLHF
-,TRBD2,TRBJ2-7,TRBV27,TGTGCCAGCAGTTCCGACGCCCCCGTTAGCGGGGGGGCCTACGAGCAGTACTTC,CASSSDAPVSGGAYEQYF
once,TRBD1,TRBJ2-4,TRBV9,TGTGCCAGCAGCGCCTCAATGGACAGGGGACAAAACATTCAGTACTTC,CASSASMDRGQNIQYF
many,-,TRBJ2-3,TRBV5-1,TGCGCCAGCAGCTTGGCAGATAGCGGTAGCACAGATACGCAGTATTTT,CASSLADSGSTDTQYF
-,TRBD1,TRBJ1-1,TRBV6-5,TGTGCCAGCCAAAGGACAGGGAGACACACTGAAGCTTTCTTT,CASQRTGRHTEAFF
-,-,TRBJ1-1,TRBV18,TGTGCCAGCTCACTTACGGGGAGGGACACTGAAGCTTTCTTT,CASSLTGRDTEAFF